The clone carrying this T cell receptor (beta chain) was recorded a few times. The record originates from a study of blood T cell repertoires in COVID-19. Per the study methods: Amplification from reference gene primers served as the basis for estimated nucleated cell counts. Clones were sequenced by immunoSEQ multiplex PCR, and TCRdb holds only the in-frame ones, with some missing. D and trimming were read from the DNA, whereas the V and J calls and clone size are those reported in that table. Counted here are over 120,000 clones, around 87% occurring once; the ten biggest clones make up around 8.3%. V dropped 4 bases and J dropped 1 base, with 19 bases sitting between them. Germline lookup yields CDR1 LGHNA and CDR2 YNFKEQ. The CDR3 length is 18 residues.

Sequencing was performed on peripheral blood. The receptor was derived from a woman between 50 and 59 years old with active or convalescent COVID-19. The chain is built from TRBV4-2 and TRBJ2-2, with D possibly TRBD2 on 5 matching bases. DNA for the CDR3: TGTGCCAGCAGCCTCGAGACTAATCCCACTCGGAACACCGGGGAGCTGTTTTTT. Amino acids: CASSLETNPTRNTGELFF.